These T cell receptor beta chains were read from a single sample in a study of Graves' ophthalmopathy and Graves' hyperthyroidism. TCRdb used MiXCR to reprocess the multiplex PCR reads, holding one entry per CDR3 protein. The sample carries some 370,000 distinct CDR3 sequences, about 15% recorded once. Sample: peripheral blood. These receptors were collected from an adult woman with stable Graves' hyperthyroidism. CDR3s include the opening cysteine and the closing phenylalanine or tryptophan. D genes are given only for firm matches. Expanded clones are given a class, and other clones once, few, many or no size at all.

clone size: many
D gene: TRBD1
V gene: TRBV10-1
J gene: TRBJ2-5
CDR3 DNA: TGCGCCAGCAGTGAAGGGGGCACGGAGACCCAGTACTTC
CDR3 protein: CASSEGGTETQYF

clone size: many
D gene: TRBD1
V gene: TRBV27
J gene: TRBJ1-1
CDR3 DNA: TGTGCCAGCCTGGGGACAGGGAGAGGGAACACTGAAGCCTTCTTT
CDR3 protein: CASLGTGRGNTEAFF

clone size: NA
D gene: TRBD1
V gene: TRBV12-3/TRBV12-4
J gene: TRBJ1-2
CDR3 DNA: TGTGCCAGCAGTATCCGGGACAGGGAAATAAGTGGCTACACCTTC
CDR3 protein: CASSIRDREISGYTF

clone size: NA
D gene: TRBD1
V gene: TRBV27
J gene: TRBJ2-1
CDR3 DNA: TGTGCCAGCAGTTTATTCCCAGGGGGTGAGCAGTTCTTC
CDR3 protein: CASSLFPGGEQFF

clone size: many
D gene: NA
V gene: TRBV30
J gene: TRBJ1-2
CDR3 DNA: TGTGCCTGGAGGCACAGGGACTATGGCTACACCTTC
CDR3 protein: CAWRHRDYGYTF

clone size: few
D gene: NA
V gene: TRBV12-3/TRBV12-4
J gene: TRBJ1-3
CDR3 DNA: TGTGCCAGCAGCCCTGACAGTGCCATATATTTT
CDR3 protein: CASSPDSAIYF

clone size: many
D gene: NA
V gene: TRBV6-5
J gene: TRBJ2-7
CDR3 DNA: TGTGCCAGCAGTTACGTCACTCGTCGGGCTATCGACGAGCAGTACTTC
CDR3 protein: CASSYVTRRAIDEQYF

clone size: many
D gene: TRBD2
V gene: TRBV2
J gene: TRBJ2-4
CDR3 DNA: TGTGCCAGCAGCGCGACTAGCGGTGTAGCCAAAAACATTCAGTACTTC
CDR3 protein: CASSATSGVAKNIQYF

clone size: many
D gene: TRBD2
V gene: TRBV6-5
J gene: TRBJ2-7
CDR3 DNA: TGTGCCAGCAGTCTATGGACTAGCGGCTACGAGCAGTACTTC
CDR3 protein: CASSLWTSGYEQYF

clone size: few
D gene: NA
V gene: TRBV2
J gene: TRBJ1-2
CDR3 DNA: TGTGCCAGCAGTGGTGGGCAGGCCTCCTATGGCTACACCTTC
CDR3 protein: CASSGGQASYGYTF

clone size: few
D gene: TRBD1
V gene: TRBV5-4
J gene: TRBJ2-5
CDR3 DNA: TGTGCCAGCAGCCAAACAGGGGGAGAAGGGGAGACCCAGTACTTC
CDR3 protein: CASSQTGGEGETQYF

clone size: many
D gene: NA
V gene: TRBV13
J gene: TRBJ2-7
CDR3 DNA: TGTGCCAGCAGCGCCCGGGGGACCACCTACGAGCAGTACTTC
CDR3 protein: CASSARGTTYEQYF

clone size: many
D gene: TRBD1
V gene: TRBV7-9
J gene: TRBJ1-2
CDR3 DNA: TGTGCCAGCAGCCCTACAGGGGGAGATCCTTATGGCTACACCTTC
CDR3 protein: CASSPTGGDPYGYTF

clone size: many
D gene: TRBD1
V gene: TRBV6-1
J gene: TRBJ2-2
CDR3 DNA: TGTGCCAGCAGACCACCGGGACAGTACACCGGGGAGCTGTTTTTT
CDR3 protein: CASRPPGQYTGELFF

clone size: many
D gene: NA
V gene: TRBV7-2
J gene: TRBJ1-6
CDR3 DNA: TGTGCCAGCAGCTTACTCGCCGTGGGGGTTAATTCACCCCTCCACTTT
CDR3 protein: CASSLLAVGVNSPLHF

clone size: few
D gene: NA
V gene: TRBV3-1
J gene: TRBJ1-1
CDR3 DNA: TGTGCCAGCAGCCAAAATCTGGCGGCCTCTTCGGGGGGGAACACTGAAGCTTTCTTT
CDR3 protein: CASSQNLAASSGGNTEAFF

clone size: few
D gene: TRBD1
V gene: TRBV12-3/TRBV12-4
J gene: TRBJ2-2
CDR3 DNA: TGTGCCAGCAGCCAGGCGGCAGGGGGCGAAGACGGGGAGCTGTTTTTT
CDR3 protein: CASSQAAGGEDGELFF